The sequence of this T cell receptor (beta chain) was determined in a study of control samples from healthy donors and cancer patients. Assay used: immunoSEQ multiplex PCR; TCRdb lists only in-frame clones, some missing. Among about 160,000 clones, 80% to 90% were seen once, and the ten largest hold 12%. Trimming took 0 bases from V and 7 from J, leaving 17 bases between them. The CDR3 consists of 15 residues. Germline V gives CDR1 SGHDT, CDR2 YYEEEE. This TCR was recovered from a man aged 25-40 years in good health. The chain uses TRBV5-6 and TRBJ2-7; D is undetermined. Sequenced: blood. For the CDR3, the DNA is TGTGCCAGCAGCTTGGCTGGGTCCCCCGGTGGGGAGCAGTACTTC. Translation gives CASSLAGSPGGEQYF.